The 17 T cell receptor beta chains in this list originate from one sample, sequenced in a study of Graves' ophthalmopathy and Graves' hyperthyroidism. As the template, RNA transcripts were used to amplify TCR beta CDR3 regions. Scientists carried out first-round RT-PCR using HTBI primers and then a second-round multiplex PCR. TCRdb reprocessed the multiplex PCR reads with MiXCR, giving one entry per CDR3 protein. In the table there are about 660,000 distinct CDR3 sequences, about 38% of which are singletons. Sequences were obtained from peripheral blood. These receptors were obtained from an adult man with Graves' ophthalmopathy.

Ten or more counts support this clonotype. This chain connects TRBV14 to TRBJ2-7, with D perhaps matching TRBD1 (6 bases). The CDR3 is 16 residues long. V lost 2 bases and J lost 0, with 14 bases in between. The germline gives CDR1 SGHDN, CDR2 FVKESK. CDR3 in DNA: TGTGCCAGCAGCCAAAACCGGGACAAACACTCCTACGAGCAGTACTTC. Translation gives CASSQNRDKHSYEQYF.

The table lists this clonotype with a few counts. The rearrangement joins TRBV7-9 to TRBJ1-2; no clear D. Trimming cost V 11 bases and J 4 bases, with 17 bases left between them. This CDR3 has 13 residues. Germline loops: CDR1 SEHNR, CDR2 FQNEAQ (reference sequence). The CDR3 protein is CAWTLRRAYGYTF. The DNA for the CDR3 is TGTGCCTGGACGTTAAGGAGGGCCTATGGCTACACCTTC.

This clonotype occurred many times. CDR3 protein: CASSPGSYNSPLHF. The CDR3 bases are TGTGCCAGCAGCCCGGGGTCCTATAATTCACCCCTCCACTTT. The chain carries TRBV9 and TRBJ1-6; D ambiguous. Between the trimmed V and J ends, which lost 4 bases and 1 base, there was a span of 6 bases. CDR3 length: 14 amino acids. The germline V gene encodes CDR1 SGDLS and CDR2 YYNGEE.

This clonotype was recorded at least ten times. In DNA, the CDR3 is TGTGCCAGCAGCACCGGGACGGCAGTCGAGCAGTACTTC. Its protein product is CASSTGTAVEQYF. The J gene is TRBJ2-7, the V gene TRBV7-6, with D possibly called TRBD1 or TRBD2 (5 bases each). The CDR3 extends over 13 amino acids. The germline gives CDR1 SGHVS, CDR2 FNYEAQ. V lost 5 bases to trimming and J lost 6 bases, with 14 bases between them.

V gene TRBV29-1 combines with J gene TRBJ1-2; D unclear. The germline V gene has CDR1 SQVTM and CDR2 ANQGSEA. V was cut by 8 bases and J by 10 bases, with 11 bases left in between. This CDR3 comprises 9 residues. This CDR3 reads CSLDKAYTF. The CDR3 region has the DNA TGCAGCTTAGACAAGGCCTACACCTTC.

This clonotype was counted ten times or more. The CDR3 is CASSLRGLAGLQETQYF. The CDR3 bases are TGTGCCAGCAGTCTCCGAGGACTAGCGGGGCTCCAAGAGACCCAGTACTTC. V is TRBV25-1 and J is TRBJ2-5, with TRBD2 matching over 12 bases. The CDR3 runs to 17 residues. V dropped 5 bases and J dropped 1; count of bases not matched to a gene: 8. Germline values: CDR1 MGHDK, CDR2 SYGVNS.

This rearrangement joins TRBV4-3 to TRBJ2-3; D may be TRBD1 (6 bases). This CDR3 has 13 residues. V was cut by 0 bases and J by 12 bases, with 13 bases left in between. Germline lookup yields CDR1 LGHNA and CDR2 YSLEER. The CDR3 sequence is CASSQDPGVDQYF. The DNA for the CDR3 is TGCGCCAGCAGCCAAGACCCAGGGGTGGACCAGTATTTT.

This sequence joins TRBV4-1 and TRBJ2-5; 10 bases match TRBD2. CDR3 length equals 14 residues. Germline V gene sequence: CDR1 MGHRA, CDR2 YSYEKL. J lost 4 bases, V lost 3 bases, and 2 bases had no gene match. Written as DNA, the CDR3 is TGCGCCAGCAGCCATATAGCGGGGGGAGAGACCCAGTACTTC. Translation gives CASSHIAGGETQYF.

This chain uses TRBV7-2 with TRBJ1-5, with D possibly matching TRBD1 (5 bases). The CDR3 runs to 17 residues. V lost 3 bases and J 4 bases, leaving 19 bases between the germline ends. Germline loops: CDR1 SGHTA, CDR2 FQGNSA. The CDR3 region is CASSFSGAPGLNQPQHF. The CDR3 region has the DNA TGTGCCAGCAGCTTTTCTGGGGCGCCGGGGTTAAATCAGCCCCAGCATTTT. The full variable domain, rest sourced from reference TRBV7-2 and TRBJ1-5, is GAGVSQSPSNKVTEKGKDVELRCDPISGHTALYWYRQSLGQGLEFLIYFQGNSAPDKSGLPSDRFSAERTGGSVSTLTIQRTQQEDSAVYLCASSFSGAPGLNQPQHFGDGTRLSIL.

This clonotype has a count of ten or more. J is TRBJ1-1 and V is TRBV19, with D unclear. Germline lookup yields CDR1 LNHDA and CDR2 SQIVND (reference sequence). With 5 bases removed from V and 0 bases from J, the gap between germline ends came to 7 bases. The CDR3 runs to 13 residues. CDR3 in amino acids: CASSYTLNTEAFF. For the CDR3, the DNA is TGTGCCAGTAGTTATACACTGAACACTGAAGCTTTCTTT.

A note on this clonotype: A much bigger clone sits one base away, suggesting this may be a read error. The V and J genes are TRBV25-1 and TRBJ2-6; D possibly corresponds to TRBD2 (6 bases). The length of the CDR3 is 14 residues. Trimming stripped 7 bases from V and 2 bases from J, with 9 bases between. Per germline, CDR1 MGHDK and CDR2 SYGVNS. CDR3 loop: CASKGGTGANVLTF. The DNA of the CDR3 is TGTGCCAGCAAGGGAGGCACTGGGGCCAACGTCCTGACTTTC.

The table lists this clonotype with many counts. This chain's CDR3 is CASSFEYTGELFF. CDR3 nucleotide sequence: TGTGCCAGTAGTTTTGAGTACACCGGGGAGCTGTTTTTT. The genes are TRBV19 and TRBJ2-2; D gene uncertain. V lost 5 bases and J lost 3, with 7 bases in between. The CDR3 has 13 amino acids. Germline V gene sequence: CDR1 LNHDA, CDR2 SQIVND (reference sequence). The full variable domain, in which reference TRBV19 and TRBJ2-2 provide the parts outside the CDR3, is DGGITQSPKYLFRKEGQNVTLSCEQNLNHDAMYWYRQDPGQGLRLIYYSQIVNDFQKGDIAEGYSVSREKKESFPLTVTSAQKNPTAFYLCASSFEYTGELFFGEGSRLTVL.

About this clonotype: It may be a read error: a sequence one base away is much more abundant. The genes are TRBV16 and TRBJ2-7; maybe TRBD1 (6 bases). Germline CDR1 KGHSY, CDR2 FQNENV. The CDR3 runs to 13 residues. The CDR3 here is CASGQSNRIQGDF. Here the CDR3 DNA reads TGTGCCAGCGGCCAATCGAATCGTATACAGGGCGACTTC.

This chain joins TRBV12-3 or TRBV12-4 and TRBJ1-5; D is perhaps TRBD1 (5 bases). CDR3 length: 16 residues. Trimming shortened V by 5 bases and J by 2 bases, and 16 bases separated the two germline ends. The CDR3 loop reads CASSPPAGLGNQPQHF. In nucleotides, the CDR3 is TGTGCCAGCAGTCCCCCCGCAGGGCTCGGCAATCAGCCCCAGCATTTT.

This clonotype has just a few counts. The chain couples TRBV12-5 to TRBJ1-2; D gene unclear. Trimming removed 1 base at V and 3 bases at J, with 18 bases between. The CDR3 consists of 17 residues. Germline V lookup: CDR1 LGHNT, CDR2 FRNRAP. This CDR3 is CASGLAREYLGHYGYTF. Here the CDR3 DNA reads TGTGCTAGTGGTTTGGCCCGGGAGTACCTCGGCCACTATGGCTACACCTTC. Looking up the rest from reference TRBV12-5 and TRBJ1-2 gives the full variable domain: DARVTQTPRHKVTEMGQEVTMRCQPILGHNTVFWYRQTMMQGLELLAYFRNRAPLDDSGMPKDRFSAEMPDATLATLKIQPSEPRDSAVYFCASGLAREYLGHYGYTFGSGTRLTVV.

This clonotype was observed at least ten times. The rearrangement joins TRBV20-1 to TRBJ2-2, with D maybe TRBD2 (5 bases). Per the germline V gene, CDR1 is DFQATT and CDR2 is SNEGSKA (reference sequence). The CDR3 runs to 15 residues. Trimming left V 6 bases short and J 4 bases short, with 18 bases between. CDR3 bases: TGCAGTGCCGAATCGGGGTCGGAAGGCACCGGGGAGCTGTTTTTT. It encodes CSAESGSEGTGELFF.

The chain couples TRBV6-4 to TRBJ1-5; maybe TRBD1 (5 bases). Germline CDR1 is MRHNA and CDR2 is SNTAGT. V was clipped by 6 bases and J by 3 bases, with 18 bases between them. The CDR3 consists of 16 residues. The CDR3 reads CASRNTQGAPNQPQHF. CDR3 DNA sequence: TGTGCCAGCAGGAACACCCAGGGAGCCCCCAATCAGCCCCAGCATTTT.